Presented here are 13 T cell receptor beta chains from one specimen sequenced in a study of lung T cells in sarcoidosis with Löfgren's syndrome. Each CDR3 protein gets one entry after TCRdb re-called the reads with MiXCR. The sample gives 50,000 to 65,000 distinct CDR3 sequences, about 20% of which show up once; 2.3% is in the top ten. Sample: CD4+ T cells from PBMCs. The receptors here all came from a human donor with sarcoidosis (Löfgren's syndrome or another form), or a control subject (not recorded which).

With respect to this clonotype: Relative to the germline gene, one junction end is altered; a read error may explain this. The chain carries TRBV10-1 and TRBJ2-1; 7 bases align to TRBD1. CDR1 and CDR2 from the germline V gene are WNHNN and SYGVQD (reference sequence). This CDR3 has 15 amino acids. The CDR3 DNA reads as TGCGCCAGCAACCCCTCGGGACAGACCTTCAATGAGCAGTCCTTC. Translating it yields CASNPSGQTFNEQSF.

Ten or more counts support this clonotype. The chain combines TRBV27 with TRBJ2-6; D uncertain. Trimming cost V 6 bases and J 4 bases, with 16 bases left between them. CDR3 length: 16 amino acids. Germline V gene data show CDR1 as MNHEY and CDR2 as SMNVEV (reference sequence). CDR3 residues: CASSYLPLGGANVLTF. As DNA, the CDR3 is TGTGCCAGCAGCTACCTACCCTTGGGAGGGGCCAACGTCCTGACTTTC. Filled out from reference TRBV27 and TRBJ2-6, the complete variable domain reads EAQVTQNPRYLITVTGKKLTVTCSQNMNHEYMSWYRQDPGLGLRQIYYSMNVEVTDKGDVPEGYKVSRKEKRNFPLILESPSPNQTSLYFCASSYLPLGGANVLTFGAGSRLTVL.

There are many counts of this clonotype. The V call is TRBV6-1, the J call TRBJ1-5; D ambiguous. Germline loops: CDR1 MNHNS, CDR2 SASEGT. Deletions cut 1 base from V and 7 bases from J, with 14 bases between. CDR3 size: 15 residues. The CDR3 loop is CASSEGFSAFQPQHF. The CDR3 DNA reads TGTGCCAGCAGTGAAGGTTTTAGCGCGTTCCAGCCCCAGCATTTT.

As to this clonotype: This may be a read error: a much more frequent sequence differs by one nucleotide. J is TRBJ2-3 and V is TRBV20-1; 11 nucleotides match TRBD2. V shed 6 bases, J shed 4 bases, and the junction held 6 bases outside the gene matches. CDR1 and CDR2 from the germline V gene are DFQATT and SNEGSKA (reference sequence). The CDR3 is 14 residues long. This CDR3 is CSALLAGGADTQYF. The CDR3 DNA follows: TGCAGTGCCCTGTTAGCGGGGGGGGCAGATACGCAGTATTTT.

Details on this clonotype: A much larger clone lies one base from this, so it may be a read error. CDR3 sequence reads: CASSPLQGANNEKLFF. CDR3 nucleotides: TGTGCCAGCTCACCGTTGCAGGGGGCAAATAATGAAAAACTGTTTTTT. V usage is TRBV18 and J usage is TRBJ1-4; TRBD1 matches at 8 bases. The CDR3 runs 16 residues. The junction had 7 bases not matched to a gene; V was cut back by 3 bases and J by 4 bases. Per germline, CDR1 KGHSH and CDR2 LQKENI. The full variable domain, its missing parts supplied by reference TRBV18 and TRBJ1-4, is NAGVMQNPRHLVRRRGQEARLRCSPMKGHSHVYWYRQLPEEGLKFMVYLQKENIIDESGMPKERFSAEFPKEGPSILRIQQVVRGDSAAYFCASSPLQGANNEKLFFGSGTQLSVL.

This clonotype was counted a few times. This chain joins TRBV5-4 and TRBJ2-1; 7 positions agree with TRBD2. The CDR3 has 15 residues. CDR1 and CDR2 (germline): SGHNT, YYREEE (reference sequence). V was clipped by 1 base and J by 3 bases; unmatched bases: 4. The DNA for the CDR3 is TGTGCCAGCAGCTTGCCTAGCGGACACTACAATGAGCAGTTCTTC. Residues: CASSLPSGHYNEQFF.

The chain uses TRBV7-2 and TRBJ2-7, with D tentatively TRBD1 (7 bases). The CDR3 extends over 13 amino acids. Germline V gene data show CDR1 as SGHTA and CDR2 as FQGNSA. The CDR3 loop is CASSFGQDYEQCV. In DNA, the CDR3 is TGTGCCAGCAGCTTCGGACAGGACTACGAGCAGTGCGTC.

This clonotype was counted once. One base away lies a much larger clone, so this may be a sequencing read error. V usage is TRBV20-1 and J usage is TRBJ2-3; no clear D. Trimming cost V 2 bases and J 4 bases, with 10 bases left between them. CDR1 is DFQATT, CDR2 SNEGSKA, per germline (reference sequence). The CDR3 consists of 13 residues. In DNA form, the CDR3 reads TGCAGTGCTAGACGGGTCAGATCAGATACGCAGTATTTT. Protein sequence: CSARRVRSDTQYF.

This clonotype was counted many times. V and J are TRBV15 and TRBJ2-1; 12 bases map to TRBD2. The CDR3 has 15 amino acids. The ends lost 3 bases at V and 8 bases at J; junction bases unmatched: 5. Germline CDR1 reads LNHNV; CDR2 reads YYDKDF (reference sequence). CDR3 DNA: TGTGCCACCAGCAGCGCTAGCGGGGGGGCCCATGAGCAGTTCTTC. The encoded protein is CATSSASGGAHEQFF.

This clonotype is termed medium-sized (0.01 to 0.1%). The genes are TRBV4-2 and TRBJ1-5, with 7 nucleotides matching TRBD1. Germline V gene lookup returns CDR1 LGHNA and CDR2 YNFKEQ. The CDR3 loop spans 13 amino acids. The junction had 0 bases not matched to a gene; V was cut back by 2 bases and J by 5 bases. The CDR3 nucleotides are TGTGCCAGCAGCCAACAGGGGGATCAGCCCCAGCATTTT. Translated: CASSQQGDQPQHF.

This clonotype has just a few counts. This chain uses TRBV18 with TRBJ2-3; D is tentatively TRBD1 or TRBD2 (5 bases each). V lost 3 bases and J 0 bases, leaving 16 bases between the germline ends. The CDR3 consists of 17 residues. In germline, CDR1 is KGHSH, CDR2 LQKENI. The CDR3 loop is CASSPPGTLTSTDTQYF. The CDR3 nucleotides are TGTGCCAGCTCACCCCCCGGGACCCTTACTAGCACAGATACGCAGTATTTT.

By frequency in the sample, this clonotype is medium-sized. The rearrangement joins TRBV6-1 to TRBJ2-4; TRBD1 aligns across 8 bases. The germline V gene has CDR1 MNHNS and CDR2 SASEGT. This CDR3 has 14 amino acids. With V trimmed by 0 bases and J by 6 bases, 1 base remained unmatched. In DNA, the CDR3 is TGTGCCAGCAGTGAAGCTGGACAGGGAAACATTCAGTACTTC. Its translation is CASSEAGQGNIQYF.

This chain joins TRBV19 and TRBJ1-2; D remains unclear. Looked up from germline, CDR1 is LNHDA and CDR2 is SQIVND (reference sequence). Trimming pared 1 base from V and 2 bases from J, leaving 8 bases between. CDR3 length: 14 amino acids. CDR3 protein: CASSIANSNYGYTF. The CDR3 coding sequence is TGTGCCAGTAGTATAGCGAACAGCAACTATGGCTACACCTTC.